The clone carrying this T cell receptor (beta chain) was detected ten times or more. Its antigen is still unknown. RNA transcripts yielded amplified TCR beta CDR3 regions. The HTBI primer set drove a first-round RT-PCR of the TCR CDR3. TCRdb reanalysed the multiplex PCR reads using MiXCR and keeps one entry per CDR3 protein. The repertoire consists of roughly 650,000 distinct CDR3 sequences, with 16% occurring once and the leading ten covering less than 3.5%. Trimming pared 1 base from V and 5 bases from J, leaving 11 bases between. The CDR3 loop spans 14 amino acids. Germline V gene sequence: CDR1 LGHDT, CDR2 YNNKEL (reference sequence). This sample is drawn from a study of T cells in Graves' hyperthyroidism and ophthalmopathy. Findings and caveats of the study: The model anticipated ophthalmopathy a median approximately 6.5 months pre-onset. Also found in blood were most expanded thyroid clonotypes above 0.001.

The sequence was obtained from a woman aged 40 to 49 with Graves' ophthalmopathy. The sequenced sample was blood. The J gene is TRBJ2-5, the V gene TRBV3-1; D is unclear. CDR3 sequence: CASSQVEERETQYF. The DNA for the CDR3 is TGTGCCAGCAGCCAAGTAGAAGAGAGGGAGACCCAGTACTTC.